The 8 T cell receptor beta chains in this list originate from one sample, sequenced in a study of cytomegalovirus exposure and HLA in healthy donors. Method: immunoSEQ multiplex PCR; TCRdb's copy keeps in-frame clones and lacks some. Of some 130,000 clones listed, 85% to 90% are singletons. What was sequenced was PBMCs. These receptors all stem from a woman aged 18-29 years in good health and CMV-seronegative.

The CDR3 DNA is TGTGCCAGCTGCAGACTAGCGGGGGGGCTAGAGACCCAGTACTTC. This encodes CASCRLAGGLETQYF. The chain recombines TRBV2 with TRBJ2-5; 14 nucleotides align to TRBD2. V shed 8 bases, J shed 4 bases, and the junction held 6 bases outside the gene matches. The germline V gene encodes CDR1 SNHLY and CDR2 FYNNEI. CDR3 length: 15 amino acids.

V usage is TRBV4-1 and J usage is TRBJ1-4; tentatively, D is TRBD1 (6 bases). Germline V gives CDR1 MGHRA, CDR2 YSYEKL. This CDR3 is built from 16 residues. V lost 4 bases to trimming and J lost 3 bases, with 15 bases between them. CDR3 amino acids: CASSPKPRQANEKLFF. The CDR3 DNA sequence: TGCGCCAGCAGCCCTAAACCTCGACAGGCTAATGAAAAACTGTTTTTT.

The J gene is TRBJ1-4, the V gene TRBV6-1; no clear D gene. V was cut by 2 bases and J by 5 bases, with 12 bases left in between. Germline assignment: CDR1 MNHNS and CDR2 SASEGT. The length of the CDR3 is 15 residues. The chain's CDR3 is CASSEFKGGNEKLFF. The DNA of the CDR3 is TGTGCCAGCAGTGAATTTAAGGGAGGAAATGAAAAACTGTTTTTT.

The chain couples TRBV2 to TRBJ2-5; no definite D call. CDR3 length: 12 amino acids. CDR1 and CDR2 from the germline V gene are SNHLY and FYNNEI. V lost 4 bases and J 7 bases, leaving 10 bases between the germline ends. CDR3 amino acids: CASSGTGGTQYF. CDR3 DNA sequence: TGTGCCAGCAGTGGTACGGGTGGGACCCAGTACTTC.

In DNA form, the CDR3 reads TGTGCCAGCAGAAAGGTCGACAGACCCAACACAGATACGCAGTATTTT. Translation: CASRKVDRPNTDTQYF. The rearrangement joins TRBV13 to TRBJ2-3, with D possibly being TRBD1 (5 bases). Per the germline V gene, CDR1 is PRHDT and CDR2 is FYEKMQ (reference sequence). CDR3 length equals 16 residues. The V gene lost 6 bases and the J gene lost 2 bases, with 18 bases spanning the gap.

V and J are TRBV7-3 and TRBJ1-5, with a possible D match to TRBD1 (5 bases). Germline V gene data show CDR1 as SGHTA and CDR2 as FQGTGA. Trimming left V 5 bases short and J 6 bases short, with 17 bases between. The CDR3 runs 15 residues. CDR3 nucleotides: TGTGCCAGCAGCATTACGGGGGGTTTAGGTCAGCCCCAGCATTTT. Residues: CASSITGGLGQPQHF.

The V call is TRBV5-1, the J call TRBJ2-7, with 7 bases fitting TRBD1. This CDR3 contains 14 residues. With V trimmed by 6 bases and J by 5 bases, 11 bases remained unmatched. The V gene's germline CDR1 is SGHRS and CDR2 YFSETQ. As DNA, the CDR3 is TGCGCCAGCAACCCGACAGGGAATTGGGACGAGCAGTACTTC. As protein: CASNPTGNWDEQYF.

The gene calls are TRBV23-1 and TRBJ2-5; D possibly corresponds to TRBD1 (5 bases). TRBV23-1 is classed as an ORF, of uncertain function. Trimming left V 0 bases short and J 0 bases short, with 5 bases between. The CDR3 consists of 14 residues. In DNA, the CDR3 is TGCGCCAGCAGTCAATCGGGGCACCAAGAGACCCAGTACTTC. Translating it yields CASSQSGHQETQYF.